This TCR beta chain was documented in a study of siplizumab effects on memory and regulatory T cells. Whole-study results and caveats: Naive versus memory phenotype went unassigned for roughly 75-97% of proliferating CD4+ or CD8+ clones. Siplizumab significantly lowered the alloreactive sequences that could be traced to unstimulated CD4+ memory cells. Naive T cell populations appeared to exhibit greater diversity than memory cells and appeared to be major alloresponse contributors.

Assays captured 85,000 to 100,000 TCR templates per sample. Libraries were prepared by immunoSEQ multiplex PCR; TCRdb keeps only in-frame clonotypes and omits some of them. In the table there are some 100,000 clones, roughly 94% of which are singletons. CDR1 is SEHNR and CDR2 is FQNEAQ in the germline V gene (reference sequence). CDR3 length equals 13 residues. With respect to this clone: Its antigen is not identified.

V usage is TRBV7-9 and J usage is TRBJ2-1, with no clear D. The sequenced material came from Tregs sorted from blood. The sequence came from a human donor in good health. The CDR3 region has the DNA TGTGCGTTTCAGCCAGCTCCATTCGACGAGCAGTTCTTC. Translating it yields CAFQPAPFDEQFF.